This T cell receptor beta chain was identified in a study of post-analysis software for immune sequencing data (dated by TCRdb to about 2015). Context from the whole study: The recorded disease courses included relapsing-remitting, secondary progressive and progressive-relapsing multiple sclerosis, and some patients had no subtype annotation. The patient repertoires were set against under 12 previously published healthy control repertoires from donors whose ages ranged from 6 to 25 years. A subset of samples was prepared in parallel using single-end sample barcoding, then pooled and co-amplified after Illumina adapter ligation.

To note about this clonotype: It has no known antigen specificity. Lacking the conserved final phenylalanine or tryptophan, this CDR3 likely reflects a read error.

The library was generated by PCR. Data came from an Illumina HiSeq 2500. To reduce PCR and sequencing biases, unique molecular identifiers were incorporated into the TCR beta cDNA libraries. Every 1 to 10 million input T cells yielded approximately 500,000 cDNA molecules, meaning each molecule approximated one T cell. The same protocol used for the earlier healthy control dataset was applied to prepare and sequence the patient libraries. Samples belonging to the same batch were prepared together, multiplexed and sequenced on a shared HiSeq lane. In the authors' own workflow: Raw barcoded reads were processed with MIGEC, and single-read molecular identifier groups were discarded before consensus assembly and CDR3 extraction. VDJtools was used for post-analysis of the clonotype tables, and diversity was normalized by down-sampling every dataset to the size of the smallest sample. To correct batch-related cross-sample contamination, repertoire overlap clustering matched CDR3 amino acid sequences but not nucleotide sequences. TCRdb reprocessing: public reads trimmed at Q25 with fastp, clones called with MiXCR, in-frame beta chains kept. Each CDR3 protein appears once, grouped with its most common genes and DNA. None of the V and J calls come from the authors' own analysis; TCRdb made them. For this sample the table gives around 190,000 distinct CDR3 sequences, of which 29% were detected only once. 3% to 3.5% of the sample is in the top ten clones.

To demonstrate the VDJtools post-analysis software, TCR beta repertoires were profiled from the peripheral blood of 13 young patients with multiple sclerosis. The patients with multiple sclerosis were children and adolescents between about 6 and 15 years of age. What the work shows at the level of the full study, not this receptor alone: The control group was slightly older than the multiple sclerosis patient group. A handful of TRBV segments, including TRBV5-6, TRBV5-1 and TRBV20-1, were significantly more frequent in patients than controls. Multiple sclerosis patients had significantly lower normalized Chao1 diversity than controls, a result that suggests substantial peripheral T-cell clonal expansion. When samples were clustered directly using the F measure, samples prepared in the same batch co-clustered strongly, which prompted a batch-effect correction.

The CDR3 region is 15 residues in length, termini included. Of all the DNA, just the CDR3 is kept, 45 bases in frame from base 1. V is shortened by 5 bases, J by 4 bases, and the region joining them spans 17 bases. The chain is encoded by TRBV12-3 or TRBV12-4 joined to TRBJ2-5; TRBD1 could be the D gene, as 6 bases match. The receptor comes from a girl younger than 18 with multiple sclerosis. The sequenced sample consisted of blood. The CDR3 has the sequence CASSDWDMMLETQYS. The nucleotides read TGTGCCAGCAGTGACTGGGACATGATGCTAGAGACCCAGTACTCC.